What follows describes a single T cell receptor beta chain. The antigen remains undetermined. This sample is part of a study of T cell responses to AZD1222 COVID-19 vaccine. Second-dose intervals near 4 or 12 weeks were combined. The V gene's germline CDR1 is SGHTA and CDR2 FQGNSA. The CDR3 has 16 residues. With 4 bases removed from V and 4 bases from J, the gap between germline ends came to 16 bases. Study-wide results and caveats: Unmutated variant regions reportedly attract nearly half of all spike-specific TCRs. Females outnumbered males among donors, who were mostly white British; clonal diversity was possibly underestimated. Spike was spanned by vaccine-associated CD4 TCRs, with dominance at 160-218 and 743-854.

The table came from immunoSEQ multiplex PCR; TCRdb's copy has only in-frame clones and leaves some out. The profile shows tens of thousands of clones, about 92% of them singletons. The J gene is TRBJ1-4, the V gene TRBV7-2; possible D gene TRBD1, 5 bases. Sequencing was performed on peripheral blood, taken 28 days after the second AZD1222 dose. This receptor was identified in an adult who received the AZD1222 COVID-19 vaccine. For the CDR3, the DNA is TGTGCCAGCAGCTCGTTACGCCCAGGGCTTAATGAAAAACTGTTTTTT. This translates into CASSSLRPGLNEKLFF.